This T cell receptor beta chain was retrieved from a study of early T cells in non-severe SARS-CoV-2 infection. Looking at the study overall: The authors sequenced bulk RNA from unsorted whole blood, leaving chains unpaired.

This CDR3 region has 16 residues. Germline CDR1 and CDR2: SGHTA and FQGNSA. Trimming removed 4 bases at V and 4 bases at J, with 19 bases between. In the library, individual cDNA molecules carried attached unique molecular identifiers. TCRdb itself ran the 5' RACE reads through MiXCR, one entry per CDR3 protein. The repertoire holds approximately 70,000 distinct CDR3 sequences, with over 8% as singletons. As concerns this clonotype: The antigen is unknown.

Overall study findings and caveats: VDJdb matching favored anti-spike CD8 responses, missing private and CD4 specificities.

The chain recombines TRBV7-2 with TRBJ1-2; possibly TRBD1 for D (5 bases). The sequence was collected from an adult who was a healthcare worker with PCR-confirmed SARS-CoV-2 infection or an uninfected control (not recorded which). The sample consisted of whole blood, taken at baseline. The CDR3 is CASSSDIGASGYGYTF. In nucleotides, the CDR3 is TGTGCCAGCAGCTCAGATATTGGGGCGTCTGGCTATGGCTACACCTTC.